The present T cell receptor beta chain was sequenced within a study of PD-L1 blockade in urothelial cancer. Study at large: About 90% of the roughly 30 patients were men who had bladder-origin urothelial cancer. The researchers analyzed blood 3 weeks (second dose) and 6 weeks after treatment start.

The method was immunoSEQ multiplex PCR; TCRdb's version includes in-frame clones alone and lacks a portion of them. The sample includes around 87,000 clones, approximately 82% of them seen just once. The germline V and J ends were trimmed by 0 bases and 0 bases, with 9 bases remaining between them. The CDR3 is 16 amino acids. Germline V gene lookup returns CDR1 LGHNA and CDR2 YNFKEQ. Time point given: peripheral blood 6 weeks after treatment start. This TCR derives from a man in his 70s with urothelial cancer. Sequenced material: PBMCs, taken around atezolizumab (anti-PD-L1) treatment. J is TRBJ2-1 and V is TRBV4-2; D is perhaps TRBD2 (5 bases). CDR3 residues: CASSQEGGLSYNEQFF. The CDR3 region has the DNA TGTGCCAGCAGCCAAGAAGGCGGGCTCTCCTACAATGAGCAGTTCTTC.